A single sample is the source of the 15 T cell receptor beta chains below, sequenced in a study of blood T cell repertoires in COVID-19. TCRdb's copy holds only in-frame clones and misses some; the assay was immunoSEQ multiplex PCR. The sample lists over 150,000 clones, 75% to 95% occurring once. Sequencing input: peripheral blood. These receptors all stem from a man in his forties or fifties with acute or convalescent COVID-19.

The chain carries TRBV14 and TRBJ2-3; maybe TRBD2 (5 bases). CDR1 and CDR2 from the germline V gene are SGHDN and FVKESK. The CDR3 runs to 16 residues. With 3 bases removed from V and 2 bases from J, the gap between germline ends came to 15 bases. The CDR3 DNA reads as TGTGCCAGCAGCCATCTGACACGGGGATTCACAGATACGCAGTATTTT. Translating it yields CASSHLTRGFTDTQYF.

This chain connects TRBV30 to TRBJ2-1; a possible D gene is TRBD1 (5 bases). Trimming left V 2 bases short and J 4 bases short, with 12 bases between. Germline V lookup: CDR1 GTSNPN, CDR2 SVGIG (reference sequence). The CDR3 is 14 residues long. CDR3 in DNA: TGTGCCTGGAGTAGACAGATAAAATACAATGAGCAGTTCTTC. Protein sequence: CAWSRQIKYNEQFF.

The chain has TRBV28 and TRBJ1-2; D uncertain. The CDR3 runs to 17 residues. Trimming removed 8 bases from V and 6 bases from J, with 28 bases in between. CDR1 and CDR2 from the germline V gene are MDHEN and SYDVKM. CDR3 bases: TGTGCCAGCGGGCGAATGGCGACGGGGAGGCGGACCAATGGCTACACCTTC. Its protein is CASGRMATGRRTNGYTF.

The gene calls are TRBV5-1 and TRBJ1-1, with TRBD1 identical over 8 bases. Germline CDR1 and CDR2: SGHRS and YFSETQ. Unmatched junction bases numbered 8, after V lost 5 bases and J lost 5 bases. This CDR3 is built from 14 residues. CDR3: CASSLTGERTEAFF. The CDR3 DNA sequence: TGCGCCAGCAGTCTGACAGGGGAGCGGACTGAAGCTTTCTTT.

This chain uses TRBV4-3 with TRBJ2-3; TRBD2 is a possible D gene (6 bases). Trimming cost V 0 bases and J 1 base, with 11 bases left between them. CDR3 length: 16 amino acids. Germline CDR1 LGHNA, CDR2 YSLEER. The CDR3 DNA is TGCGCCAGCAGCCAAGATTATGCTAGCGGCACAGATACGCAGTATTTT. Translating it yields CASSQDYASGTDTQYF.

The chain has TRBV7-2 and TRBJ1-1, with a tentative D call TRBD1 (6 bases). The V end lost 4 bases, the J end lost 0 bases, and 9 bases lay between the germline ends. CDR1 SGHTA and CDR2 FQGNSA come from the germline V gene. The CDR3 extends over 14 amino acids. This chain's CDR3 is CASSWGLLNTEAFF. In DNA, the CDR3 is TGTGCCAGCAGCTGGGGGCTGTTGAACACTGAAGCTTTCTTT.

This chain links TRBV9 with TRBJ1-5; 7 bases are a match to TRBD1. Germline lookup yields CDR1 SGDLS and CDR2 YYNGEE. The CDR3 totals 15 residues. Trimming took 0 bases from V and 5 from J; bases not matched to a gene: 5. The CDR3 here is CASSVGQGEDQPQHF. Written as DNA, the CDR3 is TGTGCCAGCAGCGTAGGGCAGGGGGAGGATCAGCCCCAGCATTTT.

This rearrangement joins TRBV7-6 to TRBJ2-7; maybe TRBD2 (6 bases). Germline V gene sequence: CDR1 SGHVS, CDR2 FNYEAQ. The CDR3 sequence is 16 residues long. The germline V and J ends were trimmed by 5 bases and 4 bases, with 21 bases remaining between them. The CDR3 region has the DNA TGTGCCAGCAGCCCCCACCGGGGGAGCGGGTGGTACGAGCAGTACTTC. It encodes CASSPHRGSGWYEQYF.

CDR3 in amino acids: CASSSSGVFGGYTF. The CDR3 DNA follows: TGTGCCAGCAGCTCTTCAGGGGTCTTCGGTGGCTACACCTTC. V is TRBV3-1 (or the pseudogene TRBV3-2) and J is TRBJ1-2; D perhaps matches TRBD1 (6 bases). Germline CDR1 is LGHDT and CDR2 is YNNKEL (reference sequence). This CDR3 has 14 amino acids. V lost 5 bases and J lost 7, with 17 bases in between.

The gene calls are TRBV7-9 and TRBJ2-7; D remains unclear. With 5 bases removed from V and 1 base from J, the gap between germline ends came to 12 bases. CDR3 length: 14 residues. The germline gives CDR1 SEHNR, CDR2 FQNEAQ (reference sequence). This CDR3 is CASSPRYQSYEQYF. CDR3 in DNA: TGTGCCAGCAGCCCCCGTTACCAGTCCTACGAGCAGTACTTC.

The chain is built from TRBV4-1 and TRBJ2-7; 8 bases are shared with TRBD1. The V gene's germline CDR1 is MGHRA and CDR2 YSYEKL. Trimming at V came to 4 bases and at J to 6 bases, leaving 8 bases not matched to a gene. The CDR3 spans 14 residues. The CDR3 nucleotides are TGCGCCAGCAGCCGGGGAACACAGGGGGGCGAGCAGTACTTC. Protein product: CASSRGTQGGEQYF.

V usage is TRBV10-3 and J usage is TRBJ2-7; 7 nucleotides agree with TRBD2. Germline V gene lookup returns CDR1 ENHRY and CDR2 SYGVKD. Unmatched junction bases numbered 6, after V lost 0 bases and J lost 4 bases. The CDR3 spans 15 residues. In DNA form, the CDR3 reads TGTGCCATCAGTGAGTCCCCGGGGGGTGGATACGAGCAGTACGTC. It is translated as CAISESPGGGYEQYV.

The V gene is TRBV6-1, the J gene TRBJ2-1, with 14 bases matching TRBD2. The germline V gene has CDR1 MNHNS and CDR2 SASEGT. Losses at the gene ends were 4 bases for V and 8 bases for J; bases not matched to a gene: 10. The CDR3 is made up of 17 amino acids. CDR3 nucleotides: TGTGCCAGCAGTGTTAACTCGGGACTAGCGGGAGAATATGAGCAGTTCTTC. Translated, it gives CASSVNSGLAGEYEQFF.

This chain joins TRBV6-4 and TRBJ2-5, with 7 nucleotides matching TRBD2. V lost 7 bases, J lost 5 bases, and 13 bases stayed unmatched. This CDR3 contains 15 residues. Germline V CDR1 and CDR2: MRHNA, SNTAGT. CDR3 sequence reads: CASKKRAGPGETQYF. CDR3 nucleotide sequence: TGTGCCAGCAAAAAGCGAGCGGGACCCGGGGAGACCCAGTACTTC.

The chain recombines TRBV7-8 with TRBJ2-7; a weak D match, TRBD2 (5 bases). The CDR3 has 13 residues. Trimming took off 5 bases at V and 7 bases at J, with 15 bases between the two ends. CDR1 is SGHVS and CDR2 is FQNEAQ in the germline V gene. CDR3 DNA: TGTGCCAGCAGCAGGACGGGCTGGAGGGAGCAGTACGTC. Its translation is CASSRTGWREQYV.